The 28 T cell receptor beta chains listed next were all sequenced from one sample in a study of immune characteristics of hereditary and idiopathic chronic pancreatitis. Clones were sequenced by immunoSEQ multiplex PCR, and TCRdb holds only the in-frame ones, with some missing. The sample consists of more than 800 clones, approximately 71% of them appearing once. Patients having total pancreatectomy with islet autotransplantation provided the chronic pancreatitis pancreas tissue. The specimen was pancreas tissue with idiopathic chronic pancreatitis. The receptors here all came from a human donor with chronic pancreatitis.

The V call is TRBV2, the J call TRBJ1-4; D might be TRBD1 (6 bases). Between the trimmed V and J ends, which lost 7 bases and 5 bases, there was a span of 29 bases. Germline lookup yields CDR1 SNHLY and CDR2 FYNNEI. The CDR3 runs 19 residues. CDR3 residues: CASIRSTGLSVGQNEKLFF. The CDR3 DNA reads TGTGCCAGCATTCGTAGTACGGGGCTTTCGGTAGGACAGAATGAAAAACTGTTTTTT. Looking up the rest from reference TRBV2 and TRBJ1-4 gives the full variable domain: EPEVTQTPSHQVTQMGQEVILRCVPISNHLYFYWYRQILGQKVEFLVSFYNNEISEKSEIFDDQFSVERPDGSNFTLKIRSTKLEDSAMYFCASIRSTGLSVGQNEKLFFGSGTQLSVL.

Only one count was recorded for this clone. This chain joins TRBV28 and TRBJ1-3; tentatively, D is TRBD1 (6 bases). V was pared by 6 bases and J by 4 bases, with 13 bases between. The V gene's germline CDR1 is MDHEN and CDR2 SYDVKM. The CDR3 is 14 residues long. CDR3 DNA: TGTGCCAGCAGCTCCCAGGGGAGAGGAAACACCATATATTTT. Translated, it gives CASSSQGRGNTIYF.

This clone is categorized as large. The chain combines TRBV9 with TRBJ1-2, with D hard to call. Germline V gene sequence: CDR1 SGDLS, CDR2 YYNGEE. V was shortened by 4 bases and J by 4 bases, with 23 bases between the two germline ends. The CDR3 contains 17 residues. For the CDR3, the DNA is TGTGCCAGCAGCCCGAGCACCGGTCCGGCCCCTACCTATGGCTACACCTTC. Protein sequence: CASSPSTGPAPTYGYTF.

The chain recombines TRBV7-2 with TRBJ1-3; no definite D call. The V and J ends lost 1 base and 0 bases respectively, with 4 bases between them. CDR1 and CDR2 from the germline V gene are SGHTA and FQGNSA. The CDR3 totals 14 residues. CDR3 nucleotide sequence: TGTGCCAGCAGCTTAGAGGCCTCTGGAAACACCATATATTTT. Its protein product is CASSLEASGNTIYF.

The table lists this clone with a few counts. This chain links TRBV9 with TRBJ1-4; D gene uncertain. Trimming took 4 bases from V and 4 from J, leaving 11 bases between them. Germline CDR1 and CDR2: SGDLS and YYNGEE. The CDR3 is 14 amino acids. CDR3 amino acids: CASSSGLINEKLFF. CDR3 DNA: TGTGCCAGCAGCTCCGGACTGATTAATGAAAAACTGTTTTTT.

This clone was seen only a few times. J is TRBJ1-4 and V is TRBV5-1; D possibly corresponds to TRBD1 (6 bases). The CDR3 loop spans 13 amino acids. Per germline, CDR1 SGHRS and CDR2 YFSETQ. With 4 bases removed from V and 10 bases from J, the gap between germline ends came to 14 bases. CDR3 loop: CASSLVGGGKLFF. CDR3 DNA: TGCGCCAGCAGCCTAGTAGGGGGAGGAAAACTGTTTTTT.

The chain uses TRBV14 and TRBJ1-1; D remains ambiguous. V lost 0 bases to trimming and J lost 3 bases, with 11 bases between them. This CDR3 is 15 amino acids long. CDR1 and CDR2 (germline): SGHDN, FVKESK. CDR3 region: CASSQDSGSYTEAFF. CDR3 nucleotide sequence: TGTGCCAGCAGCCAAGACTCAGGCAGCTACACTGAAGCTTTCTTT.

The chain couples TRBV15 to TRBJ2-3, with no clear D. Germline values: CDR1 LNHNV, CDR2 YYDKDF (reference sequence). This CDR3 spans 18 amino acids. The ends were cut back, 4 bases at V and 0 bases at J, with 20 bases in the middle. The CDR3 region has the DNA TGTGCCACCAGCACAGGCCTGCACACGTACTCTAGCACAGATACGCAGTATTTT. Its protein product is CATSTGLHTYSSTDTQYF.

This clone is a singleton in its sample. This sequence joins TRBV3-1 (or the pseudogene TRBV3-2) and TRBJ1-6; weak D call: TRBD1 (5 bases). Germline CDR1 is LGHDT and CDR2 is YNNKEL (reference sequence). V was pared by 1 base and J by 8 bases, with 15 bases between. The CDR3 is made up of 16 amino acids. The CDR3 DNA is TGTGCCAGCAGCCAAGGCAGGGTCGGTTCTTATTCACCCCTCCACTTT. Amino acid sequence: CASSQGRVGSYSPLHF.

This clone was seen only a few times. The chain is built from TRBV7-8 and TRBJ2-1; D might be TRBD2 (6 bases). CDR1 is SGHVS and CDR2 is FQNEAQ in the germline V gene. V lost 5 bases and J 2 bases, leaving 25 bases between the germline ends. The CDR3 extends over 19 amino acids. The chain's CDR3 is CASSTPRDSRGRAYNEQFF. The CDR3 coding sequence is TGTGCCAGCAGCACACCACGGGACTCGCGAGGGCGGGCCTACAATGAGCAGTTCTTC.

The chain combines TRBV10-3 with TRBJ2-2, with D perhaps TRBD1 or TRBD2 (5 bases each). V lost 4 bases to trimming and J lost 0 bases, with 15 bases between them. The CDR3 totals 17 residues. Germline V CDR1 and CDR2: ENHRY, SYGVKD. The CDR3 region is CAISVRGGGPNTGELFF. The CDR3 nucleotides read TGTGCCATCAGTGTTCGGGGCGGCGGACCGAACACCGGGGAGCTGTTTTTT.

The rearrangement uses TRBV6-1 and TRBJ1-4; D is unclear. The CDR3 contains 13 residues. Trimming left V 1 base short and J 7 bases short, with 7 bases between. Germline V gives CDR1 MNHNS, CDR2 SASEGT. CDR3 coding DNA: TGTGCCAGCAGTGAAGGGGAAAGTGAAAAACTGTTTTTT. It codes for CASSEGESEKLFF.

This clone has a handful of counts. V gene TRBV12-3 or TRBV12-4 combines with J gene TRBJ2-1; unclear D gene. CDR3 length: 13 residues. V lost 3 bases and J lost 5, with 8 bases in between. CDR3 residues: CASSLRHNNEQFF. For the CDR3, the DNA is TGTGCCAGCAGTTTGCGGCATAACAATGAGCAGTTCTTC.

J is TRBJ1-6 and V is TRBV4-2; 7 nucleotides match TRBD1. J lost 9 bases, V lost 0 bases, and 8 bases had no gene match. The V gene's germline CDR1 is LGHNA and CDR2 YNFKEQ. The CDR3 is 16 residues long. Written as DNA, the CDR3 is TGTGCCAGCAGCCAAGATCAGGAGGGGGCGCGTTCACCCCTCCACTTT. It translates to CASSQDQEGARSPLHF.

This clone was seen just once. The genes are TRBV29-1 and TRBJ1-2, with 12 bases aligning to TRBD1. The junction had 4 bases not matched to a gene; V was cut back by 7 bases and J by 7 bases. Germline V gene data show CDR1 as SQVTM and CDR2 as ANQGSEA. The CDR3 is made up of 12 amino acids. The CDR3 coding sequence is TGCAGCGCCAGGGACAGGGGGCCTGGCTACACCTTC. This codes for CSARDRGPGYTF.

The V gene is TRBV27, the J gene TRBJ2-3; 9 bases map to TRBD2. This CDR3 spans 15 amino acids. The junction had 7 bases not matched to a gene; V was cut back by 4 bases and J by 5 bases. CDR1 and CDR2 (germline): MNHEY, SMNVEV (reference sequence). The CDR3 protein is CASSSIAGAVDTQYF. The CDR3 region has the DNA TGTGCCAGCAGTTCTATAGCGGGAGCGGTAGATACGCAGTATTTT.

The CDR3 here is CARAGQGNSPLHF. The CDR3 coding sequence is TGTGCCAGAGCAGGACAGGGAAATTCACCCCTCCACTTT. This chain connects TRBV5-3 to TRBJ1-6; 8 bases agree with TRBD1. TRBV5-3 is recorded as an ORF, its role being uncertain. With V trimmed by 7 bases and J by 7 bases, 4 bases remained unmatched. The CDR3 has 13 residues.

The CDR3 sequence is CASSIDRGSYNEQFF. The CDR3 coding sequence is TGTGCCAGCAGCATCGACAGGGGCTCCTACAATGAGCAGTTCTTC. J is TRBJ2-1 and V is TRBV7-2, with 8 positions matching TRBD1. V lost 5 bases, J lost 0 bases, and 3 bases stayed unmatched. Germline CDR1 SGHTA, CDR2 FQGNSA. The CDR3 has 15 amino acids.

This chain uses TRBV2 with TRBJ2-3, with D hard to call. Per germline, CDR1 SNHLY and CDR2 FYNNEI. The CDR3 is made up of 15 amino acids. V was shortened by 4 bases and J by 6 bases, with 17 bases between the two germline ends. CDR3: CASSVTALNGDTQYF. DNA for the CDR3: TGTGCCAGCAGTGTAACGGCCCTAAACGGCGATACGCAGTATTTT.

The sample holds a few counts of this clone. V usage is TRBV5-1 and J usage is TRBJ1-1; 8 bases fit TRBD1. Per germline, CDR1 SGHRS and CDR2 YFSETQ. V lost 0 bases and J lost 4; bases outside the gene matches: 8. This CDR3 spans 16 amino acids. The CDR3 reads CASSLDQTGVGTEAFF. For the CDR3, the DNA is TGCGCCAGCAGCTTGGACCAGACAGGGGTTGGCACTGAAGCTTTCTTT.

This chain connects TRBV7-9 to TRBJ2-2; maybe TRBD2 (5 bases). The CDR3 length is 14 residues. Deletions cut 5 bases from V and 5 bases from J, with 12 bases between. Germline values: CDR1 SEHNR, CDR2 FQNEAQ (reference sequence). In nucleotides, the CDR3 is TGTGCCAGCAGCCCGTTCACGGGAACCGGGGAGCTGTTTTTT. It codes for CASSPFTGTGELFF.

The chain is built from TRBV4-3 and TRBJ2-1, with D possibly matching TRBD2 (5 bases). The CDR3 runs to 16 residues. Trimming cost V 1 base and J 0 bases, with 10 bases left between them. Germline V lookup: CDR1 LGHNA, CDR2 YSLEER. CDR3 in amino acids: CASSQAPDSSYNEQFF. The CDR3 DNA reads as TGCGCCAGCAGCCAAGCGCCGGACTCCTCCTACAATGAGCAGTTCTTC.

The genes are TRBV19 and TRBJ2-5, with unresolved D. The V and J ends lost 3 bases and 5 bases respectively, with 16 bases between them. CDR1 is LNHDA and CDR2 is SQIVND in the germline V gene (reference sequence). This CDR3 comprises 15 residues. CDR3 in amino acids: CASSITPLGRETQYF. Written as DNA, the CDR3 is TGTGCCAGTAGTATCACTCCTTTAGGACGGGAGACCCAGTACTTC.

The chain has TRBV5-1 and TRBJ1-2; 12 bases are a match to TRBD1. The trim removed 5 bases at V and 7 bases at J, leaving 9 bases unmatched. The CDR3 contains 15 residues. Per the germline V gene, CDR1 is SGHRS and CDR2 is YFSETQ. CDR3 nucleotides: TGCGCCAGCAGAACCTTTGGGACAGGGGGCTCTGGCTACACCTTC. Amino acids: CASRTFGTGGSGYTF.

The chain carries TRBV7-2 and TRBJ1-2; D unresolved. Germline V gives CDR1 SGHTA, CDR2 FQGNSA. The V and J ends lost 3 bases and 6 bases respectively, with 17 bases between them. The CDR3 loop spans 15 amino acids. CDR3 loop: CASSFRPAMLDGYTF. In DNA form, the CDR3 reads TGTGCCAGCAGCTTCCGACCGGCCATGCTTGATGGCTACACCTTC.

The sample holds a few counts of this clone. The CDR3 DNA is TGTGCCAGCAGTGATCCCTTGGATCAGCCCCAGCATTTT. Translation: CASSDPLDQPQHF. This chain uses TRBV2 with TRBJ1-5; no firm D call. The germline gives CDR1 SNHLY, CDR2 FYNNEI. The germline V and J ends were trimmed by 3 bases and 5 bases, with 8 bases remaining between them. There are 13 residues in the CDR3.

The V call is TRBV5-6, the J call TRBJ1-2; D is possibly TRBD1 (5 bases). The CDR3 is 14 amino acids. The V end lost 7 bases, the J end lost 4 bases, and 17 bases lay between the germline ends. The germline V gene encodes CDR1 SGHDT and CDR2 YYEEEE. The CDR3 DNA reads as TGTGCCAGCTCTCCGGGACTCCACTTCTATGGCTACACCTTC. This translates into CASSPGLHFYGYTF.

V is TRBV12-3 or TRBV12-4 and J is TRBJ2-2; D gene ambiguous. Between the trimmed V and J ends, which lost 7 bases and 7 bases, there was a span of 13 bases. The CDR3 sequence is 13 residues long. The CDR3 nucleotides read TGTGCCAGCACCTCTTACTTAGGCGGGGAGCTGTTTTTT. Protein product: CASTSYLGGELFF.